This T cell receptor beta chain was captured by sequencing in a study of beta chain features in type 1 diabetes. Study-wide points: VDJ junctions from type 1 diabetes patients carried fewer insertions and larger deletions. All four CD4+ subsets of Type 1 diabetes patients contained TCRB CDR3s that were moderately but significantly shorter.

Trimming stripped 3 bases from V and 7 bases from J, with 7 bases between. This CDR3 spans 12 amino acids. Germline V lookup: CDR1 MDHEN, CDR2 SYDVKM. What was sequenced were expressed TCRB transcripts, since all of the isolated RNA had been reverse transcribed. Sequencing used immunoSEQ multiplex PCR; TCRdb keeps in-frame clones, though not all of them. The table has some 270,000 clones, roughly 8% seen once. About this clone itself: Its cognate antigen is unknown.

Sequences were obtained from central memory CD4+ T cells from blood. The J gene is TRBJ1-5, the V gene TRBV28; D might be TRBD1 (5 bases). The clonotype comes from a woman under 30 in good health. The CDR3 coding sequence is TGTGCCAGCAGTTTTGGGGCCCAGCCCCAGCATTTT. This encodes CASSFGAQPQHF.